One sample yielded the 4 T cell receptor beta chains listed below, sequenced in a study of T-cell memory formation after mild COVID-19 (dated by TCRdb to about 2021). Libraries were made using 5' RACE. The data were produced on an Illumina NovaSeq 6000. TCRdb reworked the public reads: Q25 trimming with fastp, MiXCR clone assembly, productive beta chains retained. Every CDR3 protein is listed once, alongside the most common genes and DNA of its rows. This sample has fewer than 500,000 distinct CDR3 sequences in its table, and roughly 25% of those were observed once. Jointly, the top ten make up 12% of the sample. The sample comprised PBMCs or a T cell subset sorted from them (not recorded which). These receptors were obtained from an adult woman who had mild COVID-19 (a few samples of this study predate the infection). The sample titles of this study are shuffled in the database, so cell type and time point are left out; the donor was told from shared clones.

This rearrangement joins TRBV29-1 to TRBJ2-2; TRBD1 matches at 7 bases. V lost 6 bases, J lost 2 bases, and 6 bases stayed unmatched. The germline V gene has CDR1 SQVTM and CDR2 ANQGSEA. This CDR3 comprises 14 residues. The CDR3 protein is CSVATGVNTGELFF. In nucleotides, the CDR3 is TGCAGCGTCGCAACAGGGGTCAACACCGGGGAGCTGTTTTTT.

This clonotype was observed a handful of times. This chain joins TRBV7-3 and TRBJ1-2; D is unresolved. Germline CDR1 is SGHTA and CDR2 is FQGTGA. With 4 bases removed from V and 5 bases from J, the gap between germline ends came to 11 bases. This CDR3 region has 13 residues. The CDR3 DNA follows: TGTGCCAGCAGCTCCGATTCACAGTATGGCTACACCTTC. It translates to CASSSDSQYGYTF.

This rearrangement joins TRBV27 to TRBJ2-5, with D possibly TRBD1 on 5 matching bases. Trimming took 4 bases from V and 4 from J, leaving 25 bases between them. The CDR3 loop spans 18 amino acids. Germline-derived CDR1 and CDR2 are MNHEY and SMNVEV (reference sequence). This CDR3 is CASSSLSVQVDQIETQYF. Here the CDR3 DNA reads TGTGCCAGCAGTTCCCTTTCTGTACAGGTAGACCAGATAGAGACCCAGTACTTC.

This clonotype came up a few times. The chain is built from TRBV10-3 and TRBJ2-1, with TRBD2 matching over 8 bases. The CDR3 runs 16 residues. CDR1 and CDR2 from the germline V gene are ENHRY and SYGVKD. The ends lost 2 bases at V and 4 bases at J; junction bases unmatched: 7. The CDR3 reads CAISEKTGGSYNEQFF. In nucleotides, the CDR3 is TGTGCCATCAGTGAGAAGACGGGAGGGTCGTACAATGAGCAGTTCTTC.